A single sample is the source of the 18 T cell receptor beta chains below, sequenced in a study of blood T cell repertoires in COVID-19. The protocol was immunoSEQ multiplex PCR, while the TCRdb copy is restricted to in-frame clones and leaves out a portion. This table holds hundreds of thousands of clones, about 83% found once. The specimen sequenced was peripheral blood. These receptors originate from a woman in her twenties or thirties with COVID-19, enrolled during active disease.

The chain joins TRBV3-1 (or the pseudogene TRBV3-2) to TRBJ2-5, with D unclear. The germline V gene has CDR1 LGHDT and CDR2 YNNKEL (reference sequence). The CDR3 is made up of 12 amino acids. Trimming stripped 4 bases from V and 8 bases from J, with 11 bases between. As DNA, the CDR3 is TGTGCCAGCAGCCTTGACATTATTACCCAGTACTTC. Amino acids: CASSLDIITQYF.

This clone was picked up one time. J is TRBJ2-1 and V is TRBV4-1; 11 bases line up with TRBD2. V lost 0 bases and J lost 3; bases outside the gene matches: 7. CDR3 length: 18 amino acids. Germline V gene sequence: CDR1 MGHRA, CDR2 YSYEKL. This CDR3 is CASSQDDLAGGYYNEQFF. The CDR3 DNA reads TGCGCCAGCAGCCAAGATGACCTAGCGGGGGGCTACTACAATGAGCAGTTCTTC.

This chain links TRBV19 with TRBJ1-1, with 8 positions matching TRBD1. The CDR3 runs to 15 residues. In germline, CDR1 is LNHDA, CDR2 SQIVND (reference sequence). After removal of 3 bases from V and 4 bases from J, the junction contained 7 bases not matched to a gene. CDR3 bases: TGTGCCAGTAGTATTAGTCCAGGGGGCGGCACTGAAGCTTTCTTT. Encoded protein: CASSISPGGGTEAFF.

V gene TRBV19 combines with J gene TRBJ2-2; D possibly corresponds to TRBD2 (5 bases). The ends were cut back, 6 bases at V and 1 base at J, with 9 bases in the middle. The CDR3 is 14 amino acids. Per germline, CDR1 LNHDA and CDR2 SQIVND (reference sequence). The CDR3 is CASRLGRNTGELFF. In nucleotides, the CDR3 is TGTGCCAGTAGACTAGGGAGGAACACCGGGGAGCTGTTTTTT. Together with reference TRBV19 and TRBJ2-2, the CDR3 gives the full variable domain: DGGITQSPKYLFRKEGQNVTLSCEQNLNHDAMYWYRQDPGQGLRLIYYSQIVNDFQKGDIAEGYSVSREKKESFPLTVTSAQKNPTAFYLCASRLGRNTGELFFGEGSRLTVL.

Worth noting for this clone: An end of the junction differs from the germline gene, which may be a read error. The V and J genes are TRBV15 and TRBJ1-5; 7 bases fit TRBD1. Per the germline V gene, CDR1 is LNHNV and CDR2 is YYDKDF (reference sequence). The CDR3 consists of 15 residues. The CDR3 DNA reads as TGTGCCACCAGCCGAGACAGGGCATTGAATCAGCCCCAGCATTTT. Amino acids: CATSRDRALNQPQHF. The full variable domain, its missing parts supplied by reference TRBV15 and TRBJ1-5, is DAMVIQNPRYQVTQFGKPVTLSCSQTLNHNVMYWYQQKSSQAPKLLFHYYDKDFNNEADTPDNFQSRRPNTSFCFLDIRSPGLGDTAMYLCATSRDRALNQPQHFGDGTRLSIL.

This clone appeared once. The chain has TRBV5-1 and TRBJ2-2; TRBD2 matches at 9 bases. CDR3 size: 15 residues. From germline, CDR1 is SGHRS and CDR2 YFSETQ. The trim removed 4 bases at V and 6 bases at J, leaving 7 bases unmatched. The CDR3 coding sequence is TGCGCCAGCAGCGGCTCGACTAGCGGCGCCGGGGAGCTGTTTTTT. Translating it yields CASSGSTSGAGELFF.

The chain is built from TRBV10-1 and TRBJ2-7, with 7 nucleotides matching TRBD2. Trimming at V came to 9 bases and at J to 3 bases, leaving 11 bases not matched to a gene. CDR3 size: 14 residues. Germline V gene lookup returns CDR1 WNHNN and CDR2 SYGVQD (reference sequence). The CDR3 nucleotides are TGCGCCAGTTTTTTACTAGCGAGAGACTACGAGCAGTACTTC. This sequence encodes CASFLLARDYEQYF.

The chain employs TRBV5-6 and TRBJ1-6; 9 bases match TRBD1. CDR3 length equals 15 residues. CDR1 is SGHDT and CDR2 is YYEEEE in the germline V gene. Unmatched junction bases numbered 3, after V lost 3 bases and J lost 5 bases. CDR3 loop: CASSWWTGDNSPLHF. DNA for the CDR3: TGTGCCAGCAGCTGGTGGACAGGGGATAATTCACCCCTCCACTTT.

The chain uses TRBV15 and TRBJ1-2, with D tentatively TRBD1 (6 bases). The germline CDR1 and CDR2 sequences are LNHNV and YYDKDF (reference sequence). This CDR3 is 12 amino acids long. Deletions cut 7 bases from V and 8 bases from J, with 14 bases between. CDR3: CATTRGGYGYTF. For the CDR3, the DNA is TGTGCCACCACCCGAGGGGGTTACGGCTACACCTTC.

The chain recombines TRBV29-1 with TRBJ2-1; TRBD1 matches at 9 bases. V was clipped by 6 bases and J by 6 bases; unmatched bases: 9. The CDR3 runs 14 residues. In germline, CDR1 is SQVTM, CDR2 ANQGSEA. The CDR3 protein is CSVKDRGGFNEQFF. The CDR3 DNA sequence: TGCAGCGTGAAGGACAGGGGCGGCTTCAATGAGCAGTTCTTC.

A single count supports this clone. The chain carries TRBV19 and TRBJ2-3; TRBD2 aligns across 13 bases. The J segment lost 0 bases and the V segment lost 3 bases, leaving 9 bases of the junction unmatched. Germline CDR1 LNHDA, CDR2 SQIVND (reference sequence). This CDR3 comprises 19 residues. DNA for the CDR3: TGTGCCAGTAGTATTGGACTAGCGGGAGACCACCCTAGCACAGATACGCAGTATTTT. Its protein product is CASSIGLAGDHPSTDTQYF.

This clone has a single count. Different DNA sequences within this sample yield the same CDR3. V gene TRBV7-9 combines with J gene TRBJ1-1; D is uncertain. V was trimmed by 3 bases and J by 1 base, leaving 9 bases between them. CDR1 and CDR2 from the germline V gene are SEHNR and FQNEAQ (reference sequence). This CDR3 is 14 amino acids long. Here the CDR3 reads CASSFSEENTEAFF. CDR3 coding DNA: TGTGCCAGCAGCTTCTCGGAGGAGAACACTGAAGCTTTCTTT.

This chain connects TRBV9 to TRBJ2-3; weak D call: TRBD1 (5 bases). CDR3 size: 14 residues. Germline V lookup: CDR1 SGDLS, CDR2 YYNGEE. V was pared by 0 bases and J by 3 bases, with 8 bases between. Written as DNA, the CDR3 is TGTGCCAGCAGCGTAGGACAGATGACAGATACGCAGTATTTT. This codes for CASSVGQMTDTQYF.

This clone was seen only a few times. This chain connects TRBV6-5 to TRBJ1-5, with a possible D match to TRBD1 (6 bases). Germline CDR1 is MNHEY and CDR2 is SVGAGI. This CDR3 has 14 amino acids. V lost 6 bases and J 2 bases, leaving 11 bases between the germline ends. Here the CDR3 reads CASSATGGNQPQHF. The DNA of the CDR3 is TGTGCCAGCAGCGCGACAGGCGGCAATCAGCCCCAGCATTTT.

This sequence joins TRBV7-2 and TRBJ1-6; D not resolved. This CDR3 region has 12 residues. CDR1 is SGHTA, CDR2 FQGNSA, per germline. Deletions cut 1 base from V and 12 bases from J, with 7 bases between. CDR3 sequence (DNA): TGTGCCAGCAGCTTAGTCAACGGACCCCTCCACTTT. It codes for CASSLVNGPLHF.

This rearrangement joins TRBV29-1 to TRBJ1-3; D gene unclear. The CDR3 extends over 14 amino acids. Germline V gene lookup returns CDR1 SQVTM and CDR2 ANQGSEA. V gave up 1 base and J gave up 0 bases, with 7 bases separating them. DNA for the CDR3: TGCAGCGTTGAAGGGTCGGGCTCTGGAAACACCATATATTTT. It codes for CSVEGSGSGNTIYF.

The chain combines TRBV24-1 with TRBJ2-2; TRBD1 matches at 8 bases. Germline V lookup: CDR1 KGHDR, CDR2 SFDVKD. V gave up 3 bases and J gave up 0 bases; unmatched junction bases: 2. There are 16 residues in the CDR3. CDR3 sequence: CATSDPTGANTGELFF. CDR3 sequence (DNA): TGTGCCACCAGTGATCCGACAGGGGCGAACACCGGGGAGCTGTTTTTT.

The chain employs TRBV9 and TRBJ1-3; 9 bases agree with TRBD1. This CDR3 has 13 amino acids. After removal of 7 bases from V and 3 bases from J, the junction contained 2 bases not matched to a gene. CDR1 SGDLS and CDR2 YYNGEE come from the germline V gene. Here the CDR3 DNA reads TGTGCCAGCGGGACAGGGAATGGAAACACCATATATTTT. It codes for CASGTGNGNTIYF.